Shown below are 31 T cell receptor beta chains from a single sample sequenced in a study of blood T cells in healthy people across ages. Next came a second PCR, run for about 6 to 11 cycles, which used a sample-barcoded 5' primer along with a J-beta primer mix. TCRdb redid the calling of the 5' RACE reads with MiXCR, one entry per CDR3 protein. The sample comprises 1.5 million to 2 million distinct CDR3 sequences, just under 50% of which are singletons, and more than 2% rests with the top ten. Sequencing used blood. The receptor source for this set is a woman in her thirties or forties in good health.

This chain uses TRBV14 with TRBJ1-1; D is uncertain. The CDR3 is made up of 14 amino acids. V lost 6 bases to trimming and J lost 2 bases, with 13 bases between them. The germline CDR1 and CDR2 sequences are SGHDN and FVKESK. In nucleotides, the CDR3 is TGTGCCAGCAGACGGGTGATAGTAAACACTGAAGCTTTCTTT. Its protein is CASRRVIVNTEAFF. The whole variable domain, filled in from reference TRBV14 and TRBJ1-1, reads EAGVTQFPSHSVIEKGQTVTLRCDPISGHDNLYWYRRVMGKEIKFLLHFVKESKQDESGMPNNRFLAERTGGTYSTLKVQPAELEDSGVYFCASRRVIVNTEAFFGQGTRLTVV.

This clonotype was picked up one time. This sequence joins TRBV4-2 and TRBJ2-7, with D uncertain. This CDR3 region has 16 residues. The germline V gene encodes CDR1 LGHNA and CDR2 YNFKEQ. Between the trimmed V and J ends, which lost 0 bases and 2 bases, there was a span of 14 bases. The CDR3 loop is CASSQDAYARTYEQYF. As DNA, the CDR3 is TGTGCCAGCAGCCAAGATGCCTATGCAAGGACCTACGAGCAGTACTTC.

This clonotype has only one observation. The V gene is TRBV4-2, the J gene TRBJ2-3, with D tentatively TRBD1 (6 bases). The V end was cut by 1 base, the J end by 2 bases, with 22 bases between. The CDR3 loop spans 19 amino acids. The germline gives CDR1 LGHNA, CDR2 YNFKEQ. The CDR3 sequence is CASSQAPQNFRGATDTQYF. The CDR3 coding sequence is TGTGCCAGCAGCCAAGCGCCTCAAAACTTCAGGGGAGCCACAGATACGCAGTATTTT.

This clonotype was observed a single time. The J gene is TRBJ1-2, the V gene TRBV7-8, with 8 nucleotides matching TRBD1. CDR1 is SGHVS, CDR2 FQNEAQ, per germline. The CDR3 is made up of 15 amino acids. The junction had 10 bases not matched to a gene; V was cut back by 2 bases and J by 8 bases. This CDR3 reads CASSLLQGAPGGYTF. As DNA, the CDR3 is TGTGCCAGCAGCTTACTTCAGGGGGCCCCGGGAGGCTACACCTTC.

The chain employs TRBV9 and TRBJ2-6; D remains unclear. Germline CDR1 SGDLS, CDR2 YYNGEE. V was clipped by 1 base and J by 4 bases, with 6 bases between them. CDR3 length: 14 residues. CDR3 in amino acids: CASSVSQGANVLTF. CDR3 sequence (DNA): TGTGCCAGCAGCGTAAGCCAGGGGGCCAACGTCCTGACTTTC.

The chain couples TRBV28 to TRBJ2-3; D is ambiguous. The CDR3 covers 11 residues. Trimming shortened V by 6 bases and J by 5 bases, and 6 bases separated the two germline ends. Germline assignment: CDR1 MDHEN and CDR2 SYDVKM. This CDR3 reads CASRMRDTQYF. CDR3 sequence (DNA): TGTGCCAGCAGGATGAGAGATACGCAGTATTTT.

The chain combines TRBV7-2 with TRBJ2-1, with a possible D match to TRBD2 (6 bases). Trimming removed 6 bases from V and 9 bases from J, with 12 bases in between. CDR1 is SGHTA and CDR2 is FQGNSA in the germline V gene. This CDR3 is built from 12 residues. The CDR3 DNA reads TGTGCCAGCAGTACGACTAGTTCTGAGCAGTTCTTC. It codes for CASSTTSSEQFF.

The J gene is TRBJ2-7, the V gene TRBV12-3 or TRBV12-4, with TRBD1 matching 9 bases. The CDR3 sequence is 15 residues long. V trimming: 4 bases; J trimming: 3 bases; junction bases outside the gene matches: 7. The CDR3 reads CASSSGTGRIYEQYF. The DNA of the CDR3 is TGTGCCAGCAGTTCGGGGACAGGGAGGATCTACGAGCAGTACTTC.

This chain connects TRBV12-5 to TRBJ2-5, with D possibly TRBD2 on 5 matching bases. The V end lost 6 bases, the J end lost 2 bases, and 10 bases lay between the germline ends. This CDR3 is 13 amino acids long. CDR1 LGHNT and CDR2 FRNRAP come from the germline V gene. CDR3 sequence: CASGQAVQETQYF. CDR3 in DNA: TGTGCTAGTGGACAAGCGGTACAAGAGACCCAGTACTTC. Full variable domain (outside the CDR3, taken from reference TRBV12-5 and TRBJ2-5): DARVTQTPRHKVTEMGQEVTMRCQPILGHNTVFWYRQTMMQGLELLAYFRNRAPLDDSGMPKDRFSAEMPDATLATLKIQPSEPRDSAVYFCASGQAVQETQYFGPGTRLLVL.

As concerns this clonotype: A read error may account for a junction end that differs from germline. The genes are TRBV13 and TRBJ2-4; possibly TRBD1 for D (5 bases). The CDR3 consists of 13 residues. Per germline, CDR1 PRHDT and CDR2 FYEKMQ (reference sequence). CDR3 sequence: CANSPIGENIQYF. DNA for the CDR3: TGTGCCAACAGCCCGATAGGGGAAAACATTCAGTACTTC. Filled out from reference TRBV13 and TRBJ2-4, the complete variable domain reads AAGVIQSPRHLIKEKRETATLKCYPIPRHDTVYWYQQGPGQDPQFLISFYEKMQSDKGSIPDRFSAQQFSDYHSELNMSSLELGDSALYFCANSPIGENIQYFGAGTRLSVL.

This chain uses TRBV27 with TRBJ1-6; 7 bases are a match to TRBD1. V lost 5 bases and J lost 9; bases outside the gene matches: 1. The CDR3 extends over 12 amino acids. Germline CDR1 and CDR2: MNHEY and SMNVEV (reference sequence). The CDR3 spells CASSTGASPLHF. The CDR3 DNA reads as TGTGCCAGCAGTACAGGGGCTTCACCCCTCCACTTT.

The rearrangement uses TRBV6-5 and TRBJ2-6; D unresolved. Germline CDR1 and CDR2: MNHEY and SVGAGI. The length of the CDR3 is 15 residues. Deletions cut 2 bases from V and 2 bases from J, with 7 bases between. The CDR3 protein is CASSYDGAGANVLTF. In DNA form, the CDR3 reads TGTGCCAGCAGTTACGACGGCGCTGGGGCCAACGTCCTGACTTTC.

The DNA of the CDR3 is TGTGCCAGCAGCCTGGGATGCGGGGGCGGAGAGACCCAGTACTTC. Translating it yields CASSLGCGGGETQYF. The chain has TRBV7-9 and TRBJ2-5; possibly TRBD2 for D (7 bases). The germline gives CDR1 SEHNR, CDR2 FQNEAQ (reference sequence). This CDR3 has 15 residues. V was shortened by 5 bases and J by 4 bases, with 17 bases between the two germline ends.

The rearrangement joins TRBV27 to TRBJ2-5; tentatively, D is TRBD1 (6 bases). Between the trimmed V and J ends, which lost 3 bases and 4 bases, there was a span of 15 bases. Germline CDR1 is MNHEY and CDR2 is SMNVEV (reference sequence). This CDR3 spans 15 amino acids. CDR3 sequence (DNA): TGTGCCAGCAGTTTGGTCAGGGGTGCAGTAGAGACCCAGTACTTC. Residues: CASSLVRGAVETQYF.

This clonotype was detected only once. Germline is not matched at one junction end, which may reflect a read error. The chain couples TRBV6-5 to TRBJ2-3, with D tentatively TRBD2 (5 bases). From germline, CDR1 is MNHEY and CDR2 SVGAGI. There are 16 residues in the CDR3. The CDR3 is CASSCLPLGSTDTRYF. Here the CDR3 DNA reads TGTGCCAGCAGTTGTCTCCCGCTGGGGAGCACAGATACGCGGTATTTT.

DNA of the CDR3: TGTGCCATCAGCCAGTTATCCTACGAGCAGTACTTC. It codes for CAISQLSYEQYF. The chain uses TRBV10-3 and TRBJ2-7; D remains ambiguous. Trimming stripped 6 bases from V and 1 base from J, with 7 bases between. This CDR3 contains 12 residues. Germline V lookup: CDR1 ENHRY, CDR2 SYGVKD.

The V gene is TRBV20-1, the J gene TRBJ2-5; 8 nucleotides align to TRBD2. Trimming cost V 4 bases and J 6 bases; bases outside gene matches: 7. Germline CDR1 reads DFQATT; CDR2 reads SNEGSKA (reference sequence). This CDR3 contains 13 residues. CDR3 DNA: TGCAGTGCTACGGGGGGGCCGGTAAAGACCCAGTACTTC. Protein: CSATGGPVKTQYF.

The chain employs TRBV6-5 and TRBJ2-7, with 8 bases fitting TRBD2. The CDR3 runs 17 residues. V trimming: 0 bases; J trimming: 2 bases; junction bases outside the gene matches: 9. Germline V CDR1 and CDR2: MNHEY, SVGAGI. In DNA form, the CDR3 reads TGTGCCAGCAGTTACTCCAGATTGCCTAGCGGGCCCTACGAGCAGTACTTC. Translating it yields CASSYSRLPSGPYEQYF.

The chain links TRBV20-1 to TRBJ1-1; TRBD1 is a possible D gene (6 bases). Germline V lookup: CDR1 DFQATT, CDR2 SNEGSKA (reference sequence). The V gene lost 0 bases and the J gene lost 0 bases, with 14 bases spanning the gap. CDR3 size: 16 residues. The CDR3 DNA is TGCAGTGCTAGAGATTCGGGGGCAACCATGAACACTGAAGCTTTCTTT. This encodes CSARDSGATMNTEAFF.

The chain has TRBV28 and TRBJ2-5; D gene ambiguous. In germline, CDR1 is MDHEN, CDR2 SYDVKM. Between the trimmed V and J ends, which lost 6 bases and 13 bases, there was a span of 21 bases. This CDR3 is 13 amino acids long. CDR3 bases: TGTGCCAGCAGCCCGAACCCCCCAACCTCGTGGTACTTC. Protein: CASSPNPPTSWYF.

The chain joins TRBV20-1 to TRBJ2-2, with TRBD2 matching 12 bases. The J segment lost 8 bases and the V segment lost 2 bases, leaving 21 bases of the junction unmatched. In germline, CDR1 is DFQATT, CDR2 SNEGSKA (reference sequence). The CDR3 sequence is 20 residues long. The CDR3 DNA is TGCAGTGCTAGACCTGACAGGGCTCTGATACTAGCGGGGGGCGTTGGGGAGCTGTTTTTT. It is translated as CSARPDRALILAGGVGELFF.

This clonotype was seen more than once but under ten times. This chain links TRBV15 with TRBJ2-4; D may be TRBD2 (5 bases). Trimming took off 1 base at V and 13 bases at J, with 20 bases between the two ends. The V gene's germline CDR1 is LNHNV and CDR2 YYDKDF (reference sequence). This CDR3 spans 15 amino acids. CDR3 bases: TGTGCCACCAGCAGAGCCGGGCCCTCACAGAGGGAGCAGTACTTC. Translation gives CATSRAGPSQREQYF.

V usage is TRBV7-2 and J usage is TRBJ2-4; D may match TRBD1 or TRBD2 (5 bases each). V was trimmed by 1 base and J by 7 bases, leaving 17 bases between them. The CDR3 runs 16 residues. CDR1 is SGHTA and CDR2 is FQGNSA in the germline V gene. The CDR3 reads CASSLGWDHSANIQYF. The CDR3 DNA reads TGTGCCAGCAGCTTAGGTTGGGACCACTCCGCGAACATTCAGTACTTC.

This clonotype was observed a handful of times. This rearrangement joins TRBV2 to TRBJ2-3; 10 positions agree with TRBD1. Germline CDR1 and CDR2: SNHLY and FYNNEI. V shed 6 bases and J 0 bases; nucleotides not matched to a gene: 3. CDR3 size: 15 residues. The CDR3 here is CASRADRGSTDTQYF. CDR3 coding DNA: TGTGCCAGCAGGGCGGACAGGGGGAGCACAGATACGCAGTATTTT.

This clonotype appeared a few times. This chain uses TRBV7-9 with TRBJ2-5; D gene uncertain. This CDR3 comprises 13 residues. The ends were cut back, 4 bases at V and 4 bases at J, with 10 bases in the middle. Looked up from germline, CDR1 is SEHNR and CDR2 is FQNEAQ (reference sequence). The DNA of the CDR3 is TGTGCCAGCAGCTCGTACTATCGAGAGACCCAGTACTTC. Its protein is CASSSYYRETQYF.

The chain employs TRBV20-1 and TRBJ1-5, with TRBD1 identical over 9 bases. J was trimmed by 7 bases and V by 3 bases; bases with no gene match: 22. The CDR3 contains 19 residues. The germline V gene encodes CDR1 DFQATT and CDR2 SNEGSKA (reference sequence). CDR3 bases: TGCAGTGCTAGGAGGCAGTTTTTGGCCCGGACAGGGGAGTGGCAGCCCCAGCATTTT. The encoded protein is CSARRQFLARTGEWQPQHF.

This clonotype turned up a few times. The rearrangement links TRBV5-1 to TRBJ2-7; D could derive from TRBD1 or TRBD2 (5 bases each). CDR1 is SGHRS and CDR2 is YFSETQ in the germline V gene. This CDR3 has 12 residues. V was cut by 2 bases and J by 6 bases, with 9 bases left in between. CDR3 sequence: CASSFKGTEQYF. Here the CDR3 DNA reads TGCGCCAGCAGCTTCAAGGGGACCGAGCAGTACTTC.

Only a few counts were recorded for this clonotype. The genes are TRBV5-5 and TRBJ2-4; 8 positions match TRBD1. The CDR3 is 21 amino acids. Germline CDR1 reads SGHKS; CDR2 reads YYEKEE (reference sequence). The V and J ends lost 5 bases and 1 base, in that order; junction bases with no gene match: 23. The CDR3 loop is CASSWDRRSLGRALAKNIQYF. CDR3 nucleotides: TGTGCCAGCAGTTGGGACAGGCGATCCCTAGGCCGCGCTCTTGCCAAAAACATTCAGTACTTC.

This chain uses TRBV20-1 with TRBJ1-2; 8 bases fit TRBD1. The junction had 9 bases not matched to a gene; V was cut back by 0 bases and J by 6 bases. The CDR3 spans 15 residues. Germline V CDR1 and CDR2: DFQATT, SNEGSKA (reference sequence). CDR3 amino acids: CSARDIQGGRNGYTF. The CDR3 DNA follows: TGCAGTGCTAGAGATATACAGGGGGGAAGGAATGGCTACACCTTC.

V gene TRBV5-1 combines with J gene TRBJ1-1, with a tentative D call TRBD1 (5 bases). From germline, CDR1 is SGHRS and CDR2 YFSETQ. V was pared by 1 base and J by 4 bases, with 17 bases between. This CDR3 has 16 residues. CDR3 region: CASSLSGTRNPTEAFF. The CDR3 DNA follows: TGCGCCAGCAGCTTGTCAGGGACGAGAAATCCCACTGAAGCTTTCTTT.

There are a few counts of this clonotype. At one of its ends the junction is not consistent with the germline gene, which may arise from a read error. The V gene is TRBV7-7, the J gene TRBJ2-3, with 7 bases lining up with TRBD1. Germline V gene data show CDR1 as SSHAT and CDR2 as FNYEAQ (reference sequence). The length of the CDR3 is 13 residues. CDR3 coding DNA: TGTGCTAGCAGCGCCGACAGGGCGGATACGCAGTATTTT. This sequence encodes CASSADRADTQYF.